This T cell receptor (beta chain) came from a study of blood T cell repertoires in COVID-19. Per germline, CDR1 DFQATT and CDR2 SNEGSKA (reference sequence). The CDR3 consists of 11 residues. With 8 bases removed from V and 1 base from J, the gap between germline ends came to 8 bases. The authors' processing: Amplification of reference gene primers provided the estimated nucleated cell counts. Data came from immunoSEQ multiplex PCR; TCRdb stores just in-frame clones and leaves some out. The DNA was the basis for D and trimming; V, J and clone size are from that table. The sample includes some 250,000 clones, 88% of them seen just once.

The clonotype was recovered from a woman aged 25-40 years with acute or convalescent COVID-19. Sequencing used peripheral blood. The rearrangement joins TRBV20-1 to TRBJ2-5; D call uncertain. The CDR3 DNA reads as TGCAGTCGTGAGATCCAAGAGACCCAGTACTTC. Residues: CSREIQETQYF.